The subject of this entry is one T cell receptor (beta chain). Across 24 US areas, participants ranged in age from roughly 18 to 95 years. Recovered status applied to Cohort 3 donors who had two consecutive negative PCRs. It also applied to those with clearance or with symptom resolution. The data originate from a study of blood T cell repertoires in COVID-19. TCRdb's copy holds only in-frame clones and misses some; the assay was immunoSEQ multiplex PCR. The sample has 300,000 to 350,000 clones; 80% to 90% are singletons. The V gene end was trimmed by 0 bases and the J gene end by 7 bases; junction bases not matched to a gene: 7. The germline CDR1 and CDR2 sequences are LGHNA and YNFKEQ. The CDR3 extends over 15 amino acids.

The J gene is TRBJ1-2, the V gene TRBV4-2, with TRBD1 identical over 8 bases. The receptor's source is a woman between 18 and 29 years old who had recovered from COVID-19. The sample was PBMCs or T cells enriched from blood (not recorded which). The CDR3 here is CASSQDLGQGRGYTF. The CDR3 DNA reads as TGTGCCAGCAGCCAAGATCTAGGACAGGGACGTGGCTACACCTTC.